The source of this TCR beta chain is a study of T-cell reconstitution after alpha-beta-depleted transplantation in children. Broader study findings: From surviving recipient T cells and thymic progenitors came the high day-60 TCRbeta diversity observed in some patients. Expanded graft clones numbering several hundred reportedly gave rise to alpha-beta T cells about two months after transplant. Once a year had passed after transplant, T-cell counts and diversity came mostly from newly produced T cells.

This CDR3 is 14 amino acids long. Germline-derived CDR1 and CDR2 are SGDLS and YYNGEE. Deletions cut 3 bases from V and 7 bases from J, with 17 bases between. The TCRbeta library incorporated unique molecular identifiers. MiXCR, run by TCRdb on the PCR reads, gives a single entry per CDR3 protein. The repertoire holds 440,000 or so distinct CDR3 sequences, around 46% seen once, with approximately 30% in the top ten. As concerns this clonotype: The antigen is not known.

This rearrangement joins TRBV9 to TRBJ2-7, with D tentatively TRBD1 or TRBD2 (5 bases each). The source was PBMCs, collected before TCRalphabeta/CD19-depleted stem cell transplant. The source of this sequence is a girl aged 2 to 9 with aplastic anemia, due to receive a stem cell transplant. The CDR3 loop reads CASSGGQGRGEQYF. In DNA form, the CDR3 reads TGTGCCAGCAGCGGAGGGCAGGGTAGAGGAGAGCAGTACTTC.